This passage covers 23 T cell receptor beta chains from one sample sequenced in a study of cytomegalovirus exposure and HLA in healthy donors. It was with 60 Vbeta and 13 Jbeta primers that the PCR ran. Some clones are missing from TCRdb's copy, which holds only in-frame ones; the method was immunoSEQ multiplex PCR. The sample holds roughly 260,000 clones; 70% to 90% are singletons and the top ten take roughly 2%. The sequenced sample consisted of PBMCs. The receptors originated from a woman aged 40-49 years in good health and CMV-seropositive.

V and J are TRBV27 and TRBJ2-1; TRBD1 agrees at 8 bases. The germline CDR1 and CDR2 sequences are MNHEY and SMNVEV (reference sequence). V lost 7 bases to trimming and J lost 2 bases; unmatched junction nucleotides: 4. This CDR3 is 14 amino acids long. The chain's CDR3 is CASTDRDPYNEQFF. The CDR3 nucleotides read TGTGCCAGCACGGACAGGGATCCCTACAATGAGCAGTTCTTC.

In its sample, this clone was seen a few times. The rearrangement links TRBV19 to TRBJ1-2; 9 bases match TRBD1. The ends lost 5 bases at V and 3 bases at J; junction bases unmatched: 7. This CDR3 has 15 residues. Germline V gene data show CDR1 as LNHDA and CDR2 as SQIVND (reference sequence). The CDR3 reads CASSPQGARDYGYTF. Written as DNA, the CDR3 is TGTGCCAGTAGTCCACAGGGGGCGAGGGACTATGGCTACACCTTC.

The V and J genes are TRBV2 and TRBJ2-3; D not certain. Trimming shortened V by 2 bases and J by 4 bases, and 10 bases separated the two germline ends. The CDR3 sequence is 14 residues long. From germline, CDR1 is SNHLY and CDR2 FYNNEI. CDR3 nucleotide sequence: TGTGCCAGCAGTGAAACCCTAGTAGCAGATACGCAGTATTTT. Translated: CASSETLVADTQYF.

In its sample, this clone was seen once. This chain links TRBV28 with TRBJ2-2; 14 bases are a match to TRBD2. The CDR3 contains 18 residues. Per the germline V gene, CDR1 is MDHEN and CDR2 is SYDVKM. Germline trimming cut 5 bases from V and 6 bases from J; bases unmatched to any gene: 11. CDR3 amino acids: CASSTGTSGRKVPGELFF. The CDR3 coding sequence is TGTGCCAGCAGTACCGGGACTAGCGGGAGAAAAGTGCCCGGGGAGCTGTTTTTT.

The rearrangement links TRBV12-2 to TRBJ2-7; the DNA was not used to check the table's D call, TRBD2. TRBV12-2 is shown as a pseudogene. This CDR3 has 17 amino acids. The CDR3 reads CASRLGVIGRASYEQYF. CDR3 DNA: TGTGCAAGTCGCTTAGGTGTAATCGGGAGGGCCTCCTACGAGCAGTACTTC.

V gene TRBV11-2 combines with J gene TRBJ1-2; a possible D gene is TRBD1 (5 bases). The V gene's germline CDR1 is SGHAT and CDR2 FQNNGV. V was pared by 5 bases and J by 4 bases, with 11 bases between. The CDR3 spans 13 residues. CDR3 in amino acids: CASSPGTSYGYTF. The CDR3 DNA is TGTGCCAGCAGCCCTGGGACTTCCTATGGCTACACCTTC.

The gene calls are TRBV19 and TRBJ1-2; possibly TRBD1 for D (5 bases). The CDR3 runs to 14 residues. Looked up from germline, CDR1 is LNHDA and CDR2 is SQIVND (reference sequence). V was cut by 3 bases and J by 4 bases, with 12 bases left in between. CDR3 residues: CASSITRAVYGYTF. Here the CDR3 DNA reads TGTGCCAGTAGTATTACCAGGGCAGTCTATGGCTACACCTTC.

Written as DNA, the CDR3 is TGTGCCAGCAGTTTCCAATCTAGCGGGAGCCACAAGACGCAGTATTTT. It specifies CASSFQSSGSHKTQYF. The genes are TRBV28 and TRBJ2-3; TRBD2 matches 10 bases. The CDR3 contains 16 residues. With V trimmed by 3 bases and J by 9 bases, 12 bases remained unmatched. Germline V lookup: CDR1 MDHEN, CDR2 SYDVKM.

The chain joins TRBV27 to TRBJ1-6; tentative D call: TRBD1 (6 bases). Trimming removed 2 bases from V and 7 bases from J, with 9 bases in between. Per germline, CDR1 MNHEY and CDR2 SMNVEV (reference sequence). The CDR3 has 14 amino acids. The DNA of the CDR3 is TGTGCCAGCAGTTTACTACAGGGAAATTCACCCCTCCACTTT. Protein sequence: CASSLLQGNSPLHF.

In this sample, this clone turned up a few times. The chain joins TRBV19 to TRBJ1-1, with a tentative D call TRBD1 (5 bases). The CDR3 sequence is 12 residues long. Germline CDR1 is LNHDA and CDR2 is SQIVND (reference sequence). V was clipped by 3 bases and J by 8 bases, with 10 bases between them. The CDR3 loop reads CASSIRGLEAFF. The CDR3, as DNA: TGTGCCAGTAGTATTCGGGGACTAGAAGCTTTCTTT.

The chain combines TRBV7-2 with TRBJ1-2, with TRBD1 matching over 8 bases. V shed 1 base, J shed 6 bases, and the junction held 13 bases outside the gene matches. The CDR3 is 17 amino acids. The germline V gene has CDR1 SGHTA and CDR2 FQGNSA. The CDR3 spells CASSLGARGAGGNGYTF. CDR3 nucleotides: TGTGCCAGCAGCTTAGGGGCCCGAGGGGCAGGGGGCAATGGCTACACCTTC.

The chain employs TRBV4-3 and TRBJ1-2; D is possibly TRBD1 (6 bases). Germline CDR1 LGHNA, CDR2 YSLEER. This CDR3 spans 17 amino acids. V was trimmed by 1 base and J by 8 bases, leaving 23 bases between them. CDR3 nucleotides: TGCGCCAGCAGCCAAGCGCATTCCGGGACACTCGGCACCGGCTACACCTTC. Protein sequence: CASSQAHSGTLGTGYTF.

This rearrangement joins TRBV7-3 to TRBJ2-1; possible D gene TRBD2, 6 bases. The germline CDR1 and CDR2 sequences are SGHTA and FQGTGA. The CDR3 covers 14 residues. V dropped 4 bases and J dropped 7 bases, with 14 bases sitting between them. CDR3 sequence: CASSSSHGSNEQFF. In nucleotides, the CDR3 is TGTGCCAGCAGCTCCTCCCACGGGAGTAATGAGCAGTTCTTC.

The CDR3 nucleotides read TGTGCCAGCAGCCAAGTCGCCGGGACAGGTAGCTCCTACGAGCAGTACTTC. Its translation is CASSQVAGTGSSYEQYF. The chain employs TRBV4-2 and TRBJ2-7, with TRBD1 matching over 8 bases. V lost 1 base to trimming and J lost 0 bases; unmatched junction nucleotides: 8. This CDR3 has 17 amino acids. Germline values: CDR1 LGHNA, CDR2 YNFKEQ.

The V and J genes are TRBV29-1 and TRBJ2-7; tentatively, D is TRBD2 (5 bases). CDR1 is SQVTM, CDR2 ANQGSEA, per germline. V gave up 4 bases and J gave up 7 bases, with 14 bases separating them. The CDR3 has 12 residues. This CDR3 is CSVVGLGGEQYF. The CDR3, as DNA: TGCAGCGTTGTCGGTCTAGGAGGAGAGCAGTACTTC.

The chain couples TRBV14 to TRBJ2-1; the match to TRBD2 covers 7 bases. V gave up 0 bases and J gave up 7 bases; unmatched junction bases: 9. The germline V gene has CDR1 SGHDN and CDR2 FVKESK. The CDR3 length is 16 residues. The CDR3 protein is CASSQDRGVWRNEQFF. CDR3 DNA: TGTGCCAGCAGCCAAGATCGGGGGGTTTGGAGGAATGAGCAGTTCTTC. Combining the CDR3 with reference TRBV14 and TRBJ2-1 gives the whole variable domain EAGVTQFPSHSVIEKGQTVTLRCDPISGHDNLYWYRRVMGKEIKFLLHFVKESKQDESGMPNNRFLAERTGGTYSTLKVQPAELEDSGVYFCASSQDRGVWRNEQFFGPGTRLTVL.

The chain joins TRBV5-6 to TRBJ2-7, with D possibly matching TRBD2 (6 bases). The germline V gene has CDR1 SGHDT and CDR2 YYEEEE. The V gene lost 2 bases and the J gene lost 3 bases, with 9 bases spanning the gap. The CDR3 is 13 amino acids. The DNA of the CDR3 is TGTGCCAGCAGCTTTTTAGCGGACTACGAGCAGTACTTC. Its translation: CASSFLADYEQYF.

This chain joins TRBV29-1 and TRBJ2-3; D gene ambiguous. V shed 5 bases and J shed 0 bases, with 6 bases lying between them. CDR3 length equals 12 residues. Germline V gene sequence: CDR1 SQVTM, CDR2 ANQGSEA. The CDR3 loop reads CSVSVSTDTQYF. In nucleotides, the CDR3 is TGCAGCGTTAGCGTGAGCACAGATACGCAGTATTTT.

The chain employs TRBV15 and TRBJ1-3; TRBD1 is a possible D gene (6 bases). The germline CDR1 and CDR2 sequences are LNHNV and YYDKDF (reference sequence). Trimming took off 4 bases at V and 4 bases at J, with 8 bases between the two ends. This CDR3 has 13 amino acids. CDR3 coding DNA: TGTGCCACCAGCACCGGGACAGGAAACACCATATATTTT. Translated, it gives CATSTGTGNTIYF.

This sequence joins TRBV27 and TRBJ2-2; TRBD2 aligns across 7 bases. V lost 7 bases to trimming and J lost 4 bases; unmatched junction nucleotides: 6. CDR3 length equals 14 residues. Germline V lookup: CDR1 MNHEY, CDR2 SMNVEV (reference sequence). The CDR3 nucleotides are TGTGCCAGCACCATCCCGGGGGGCACCGGGGAGCTGTTTTTT. Amino acids: CASTIPGGTGELFF.

This clone was seen more than once but under ten times. The chain couples TRBV9 to TRBJ2-1; D call uncertain. Trimming left V 0 bases short and J 0 bases short, with 10 bases between. CDR1 is SGDLS and CDR2 is YYNGEE in the germline V gene. There are 16 residues in the CDR3. The CDR3 nucleotides are TGTGCCAGCAGCGTAGAAGACTCCAGCTCCTACAATGAGCAGTTCTTC. It yields the protein CASSVEDSSSYNEQFF.

This chain connects TRBV7-3 to TRBJ2-1, with D perhaps matching TRBD2 (6 bases). Per the germline V gene, CDR1 is SGHTA and CDR2 is FQGTGA. Trimming took off 4 bases at V and 7 bases at J, with 17 bases between the two ends. The CDR3 extends over 15 amino acids. The CDR3 DNA reads as TGTGCCAGCAGCTCCCCTTCGGCGGGAAGGAATGAGCAGTTCTTC. Protein: CASSSPSAGRNEQFF.

The chain joins TRBV30 to TRBJ1-1, with 7 bases matching TRBD1. J was trimmed by 5 bases and V by 2 bases; bases with no gene match: 2. The length of the CDR3 is 12 residues. Germline loops: CDR1 GTSNPN, CDR2 SVGIG (reference sequence). As DNA, the CDR3 is TGTGCCTGGAGTTCAGGGGGGACTGAAGCTTTCTTT. It encodes CAWSSGGTEAFF.